A selection of T cell receptor beta chains follows, all from one sample in a study of tumor-infiltrating lymphocytes in primary liver carcinoma. Using its own MiXCR run on the multiplex PCR reads, TCRdb lists one record per CDR3 protein. In the table there are about 74,000 distinct CDR3 sequences, about 72% of which are singletons. Source material: liver tumor tissue from sampling region 4. The receptors originated from a man aged 35 to 55 with primary liver carcinoma and hepatitis B virus infection. Each CDR3 is given with its conserved first and last residue. The order of the fields is V gene, clone size, J gene, D gene, CDR3 protein, CDR3 DNA. The D gene is left open where the match is weak. Expanded clones are given a class, and other clones once, few, many or no size at all.

TRBV12-3/TRBV12-4	NA	TRBJ1-4	NA	CTSSYGANEKLFF	TGTACCAGTAGTTACGGGGCTAATGAAAAACTGTTTTTT
TRBV5-6	NA	TRBJ2-3	TRBD2	CASSSILWTPSSGRGRDTDTQYF	TGTGCCAGCAGCTCCATCCTCTGGACACCTAGCAGCGGGAGGGGTAGGGACACAGATACGCAGTATTTT
TRBV29-1	many	TRBJ1-1	NA	CSVIWDEKAFF	TGCAGCGTCATTTGGGATGAAAAAGCTTTCTTT
TRBV6-1	NA	TRBJ2-2	NA	CAVKGPGGNTGELSF	TGTGCTGTAAAAGGGCCAGGAGGGAACACCGGGGAGCTGTCTTTT
TRBV11-2	NA	TRBJ2-2	TRBD2	CARSSVALAGTGELFF	TGTGCAAGGAGCTCAGTGGCGCTAGCGGGAACCGGGGAGCTGTTTTTT
TRBV6-1	NA	TRBJ2-1	NA	CASSVRAGAGDGQFF	TGTGCCAGCAGTGTACGGGCAGGGGCAGGGGATGGACAGTTCTTC
TRBV6-4	many	TRBJ2-1	NA	CASSGAGAAEQFF	TGTGCCAGCAGTGGGGCCGGGGCGGCTGAGCAGTTCTTC
TRBV5-4	many	TRBJ2-5	TRBD2	CASSLARGRGETQYF	TGTGCCAGCAGCTTGGCTCGCGGGAGGGGAGAGACCCAGTACTTC
TRBV11-1	NA	TRBJ2-1	NA	CASSIGLGLPTHEEFF	TGTGCCAGCAGCATAGGCCTGGGACTTCCAACGCATGAGGAGTTCTTC
TRBV30	NA	TRBJ2-3	TRBD2	CVWSPKLGSGLPVPPDMQYF	TGTGTCTGGAGTCCCAAACTGGGTAGCGGGTTGCCCGTTCCCCCAGATATGCAGTATTTT
TRBV12-3/TRBV12-4	NA	TRBJ2-7	NA	CVSSETASRGLGYF	TGTGTCAGTAGCGAAACGGCTAGCAGGGGCTTAGGGTACTTC
TRBV6-6	many	TRBJ2-7	NA	CASSYSGGLTGYEQYF	TGTGCCAGCAGTTACTCGGGGGGCTTAACGGGCTACGAGCAGTACTTC
TRBV4-2	NA	TRBJ2-2	TRBD2	CGSSRTTSGTGTRELLF	TGTGGCAGCAGCCGCACGACTAGCGGGACGGGCACCAGGGAGCTGCTTTTT
TRBV11-2	NA	TRBJ2-1	NA	CASTLNYAYEQFF	TGTGCCAGCACATTAAATTATGCCTATGAGCAGTTCTTC
TRBV12-3/TRBV12-4	NA	TRBJ2-1	NA	CASTLQEGDEYFF	TGTGCCAGCACCCTCCAAGAGGGGGATGAGTACTTCTTC
TRBV6-1	many	TRBJ2-1	NA	CASSEGIKRLLNNEQFF	TGTGCCAGCAGTGAAGGGATAAAGCGCCTACTAAACAATGAGCAGTTCTTC
TRBV29-1	NA	TRBJ2-1	NA	CSVRPPSSSYDEQFF	TGCAGCGTGAGGCCTCCTTCCAGCTCCTATGATGAGCAGTTCTTC
TRBV2	NA	TRBJ1-3	NA	CVSSGRQHSGNTIYF	TGTGTCAGCAGTGGACGACAGCACTCTGGAAACACCATATATTTT
TRBV7-9	many	TRBJ1-1	NA	CASSLARDSVAFF	TGTGCCAGCAGCTTAGCGCGAGATAGCGTGGCTTTCTTT
TRBV29-1	NA	TRBJ2-3	NA	CSVGVGEVSDTQYF	TGCAGTGTTGGGGTGGGAGAGGTATCAGATACGCAGTATTTT
TRBV4-1	NA	TRBJ2-1	TRBD1	CASSRGQEPLYNEQFF	TGCGCCAGCAGCCGCGGACAGGAGCCCCTCTACAATGAGCAGTTCTTC
TRBV12-3/TRBV12-4	NA	TRBJ2-7	NA	CASRPTGVVGEQCF	TGTGCCAGCCGCCCTACGGGTGTAGTAGGCGAGCAGTGCTTC
TRBV29-1	NA	TRBJ1-1	TRBD1	CSVATGAHMNTEAFF	TGCAGCGTCGCAACAGGGGCCCACATGAACACTGAAGCTTTCTTT
TRBV7-2	NA	TRBJ2-5	NA	CASSLVTFQETQYF	TGTGCCAGCAGCTTAGTAACTTTCCAAGAGACCCAGTACTTC
TRBV11-3	NA	TRBJ1-1	NA	CASSFAGGTGSFF	NA
TRBV4-2	many	TRBJ2-1	TRBD2	CASSQDGGLAGSNEQFF	TGTGCCAGCAGCCAAGATGGAGGACTAGCGGGAAGCAATGAGCAGTTCTTC
TRBV10-3	few	TRBJ2-1	NA	CVISESGGQGDNEQFF	TGTGTCATCAGTGAGTCGGGCGGCCAAGGCGACAATGAGCAGTTCTTC
TRBV18	NA	TRBJ2-7	NA	CASSPTETVRNEQYF	TGTGCCAGCTCACCGACAGAGACGGTGAGGAACGAGCAGTACTTC
TRBV24-1	many	TRBJ2-1	NA	CATSDGTEAYNEQFF	TGTGCCACCAGTGACGGGACTGAAGCCTACAATGAGCAGTTCTTC
TRBV6-6	NA	TRBJ2-5	TRBD2	CVSSYGTSFGETQYF	TGTGTCAGCAGTTACGGGACTAGCTTTGGCGAGACCCAGTACTTC
TRBV5-1	many	TRBJ2-1	NA	CASSLDTGAYNEQFF	TGCGCCAGCAGCTTGGATACAGGCGCCTACAATGAGCAGTTCTTC
TRBV11-2	few	TRBJ2-3	NA	CASSTGRFPEPQYF	TGTGCTAGCAGCACCGGACGGTTTCCTGAGCCCCAGTATTTT
TRBV14	few	TRBJ2-7	NA	CASSQVRGELYF	TGTGCCAGCAGCCAAGTGAGGGGCGAGTTGTACTTC
TRBV6-1	NA	TRBJ2-7	NA	CASMETVYEQYF	TGTGCAAGCATGGAGACCGTCTACGAGCAGTACTTC
TRBV7-9	many	TRBJ2-5	NA	CASSRGLGQETQYF	TGTGCCAGCAGCCGAGGTCTAGGACAAGAGACCCAGTACTTC
TRBV7-8	NA	TRBJ2-7	NA	CASSLEISPYEQYF	TGTGCCAGCAGCTTAGAGATAAGCCCATACGAACAGTACTTC
TRBV5-1	once	TRBJ2-6	NA	CDSSSTGEPGANVLTF	TGCGACAGCAGCTCGACTGGGGAGCCTGGGGCCAACGTCCTGACTTTC
TRBV7-9	NA	TRBJ2-1	NA	CASGFPTNEHFF	TGTGCCAGCGGCTTCCCGACCAATGAGCACTTCTTC
TRBV5-1	NA	TRBJ1-1	NA	CASSLRGGHMNTDAFF	TGCGCCAGCAGCTTAAGGGGCGGTCATATGAACACTGATGCTTTCTTT
TRBV2	NA	TRBJ2-7	NA	CASSVSTDASYEQYF	TGTGCCAGCAGCGTCTCGACAGACGCAAGCTACGAGCAGTACTTC
TRBV6-5	NA	TRBJ2-7	TRBD2	CASSYREGQYEQYF	TGTGCCAGCAGTTACCGGGAGGGCCAGTACGAGCAATACTTC
TRBV6-6	NA	TRBJ2-7	TRBD1	CASSHCDRGPVLSSYEQYF	TGTGCCAGCAGTCACTGCGACAGGGGGCCTGTCTTGAGCTCCTACGAGCAGTATTTC
TRBV7-2	NA	TRBJ2-1	NA	CAGTDSPYNEQFF	TGTGCCGGGACTGATAGCCCCTACAATGAGCAGTTCTTC
TRBV6-1	many	TRBJ2-5	NA	CASRRVPGETQYF	TGTGCCAGCAGGCGAGTTCCAGGAGAGACCCAGTACTTC
TRBV4-1	NA	TRBJ2-7	TRBD1	CASSRDLHGTGIEQYF	TGCGCCAGCAGCCGAGATCTCCATGGGACAGGGATCGAGCAGTACTTC
TRBV12-3/TRBV12-4	many	TRBJ1-1	NA	CASSPNILTEAFF	TGTGCCAGCAGCCCCAACATCTTGACTGAAGCTTTCTTT
TRBV6-1	once	TRBJ2-7	NA	CASSEAPGLGYEQYF	TGCGCCAGCAGTGAAGCCCCGGGACTGGGGTACGAGCAGTACTTC
TRBV6-5	NA	TRBJ2-7	TRBD1	CASRITWTGFYEQYF	TGTGCCAGCAGGATCACCTGGACAGGCTTCTACGAACAGTACTTC
TRBV28	NA	TRBJ2-2	NA	CASRVQRRGLFRGGGELFF	TGTGCCAGCAGAGTTCAACGGCGTGGGCTGTTCCGAGGTGGCGGGGAGCTGTTTTTT
TRBV24-1	NA	TRBJ2-1	NA	CATSDLVGIGGQFF	TGTGCTACCAGTGACTTAGTTGGGATCGGGGGGCAGTTCTTC
TRBV11-2	NA	TRBJ2-7	NA	CASSLTDEAYEQLF	TGTGCCAGCAGCCTAACCGACGAAGCCTACGAGCAGTTGTTC
TRBV11-2	few	TRBJ2-7	TRBD1	CASSLRWTGKNEQYF	TGTGCCAGCAGCTTACGATGGACAGGGAAAAACGAGCAGTACTTC
TRBV7-9	NA	TRBJ2-1	NA	CTSSLLEHFSIF	TGTACCAGCAGCCTCTTAGAGCATTTCTCCATCTTC
TRBV30	many	TRBJ2-7	TRBD1	CAWSMAGGVYEQYF	TGTGCCTGGAGTATGGCAGGGGGTGTCTACGAGCAGTACTTC
TRBV6-1	many	TRBJ1-5	NA	CASSVSWRGGQPQHF	TGTGCCAGCAGTGTGAGTTGGCGGGGCGGTCAGCCCCAGCATTTT